This T cell receptor (beta chain) stems from a study of cytomegalovirus exposure and HLA in healthy donors. About the study: Around 190 million T cells yielded 117 million unique TCR beta sequences, as an earlier analysis found. General study results and limits: Association with HLA alleles at 0.05 false discovery rate was found for 16,951 TCR beta sequences in a later analysis. An analysis done earlier found most TCR beta V segments productive about 90% or about 30% of the time.

Germline lookup yields CDR1 SGHAT and CDR2 FQNNGV. Between the trimmed V and J ends, which lost 5 bases and 9 bases, there was a span of 18 bases. This CDR3 region has 14 residues. PCR involved 60 Vbeta and 13 Jbeta primers. Some clones are missing from TCRdb's copy, which holds only in-frame ones; the method was immunoSEQ multiplex PCR. The sample contains about 160,000 clones, 75% to 90% of which appear only once. For this clone: Its antigen remains unidentified.

This TCR was recovered from a woman between 18 and 30 years old in good health and CMV-seronegative. The sample consisted of PBMCs. The chain couples TRBV11-2 to TRBJ2-3; possibly TRBD2 for D (5 bases). Here the CDR3 DNA reads TGTGCCAGCAGCCACCGGACGGGGTCTGAGACGCAGTATTTT. It encodes CASSHRTGSETQYF.